What follows are 21 T cell receptor beta chains derived from one specimen sequenced in a study of cytomegalovirus exposure and HLA in healthy donors. The PCR had 60 Vbeta and 13 Jbeta primers. Assay used: immunoSEQ multiplex PCR; TCRdb lists only in-frame clones, some missing. The sample yields about 160,000 clones, 80% to 90% seen once. Source material: PBMCs. These receptor sequences come from a woman under 30 in good health and CMV-seronegative.

The chain carries TRBV4-1 and TRBJ2-1; 7 bases align to TRBD1. V trimming: 3 bases; J trimming: 0 bases; junction bases outside the gene matches: 5. The germline CDR1 and CDR2 sequences are MGHRA and YSYEKL. The CDR3 totals 16 residues. The CDR3, as DNA: TGCGCCAGCAGCCAGGGACAGCTTAGCTCCTACAATGAGCAGTTCTTC. This gives the protein CASSQGQLSSYNEQFF.

This chain links TRBV4-2 with TRBJ1-2; D ambiguous. Trimming cost V 1 base and J 8 bases, with 11 bases left between them. This CDR3 has 13 amino acids. From germline, CDR1 is LGHNA and CDR2 YNFKEQ. Here the CDR3 DNA reads TGTGCCAGCAGCCAAGGAGGCGACGGGGGCTACACCTTC. It is translated as CASSQGGDGGYTF.

This clone was seen a single time. The chain has TRBV7-2 and TRBJ2-7; 9 bases are a match to TRBD2. V lost 5 bases, J lost 5 bases, and 10 bases stayed unmatched. The CDR3 sequence is 15 residues long. CDR1 SGHTA and CDR2 FQGNSA come from the germline V gene. Here the CDR3 reads CASSPISGSSNEQYF. DNA of the CDR3: TGTGCCAGCAGCCCTATTAGCGGGAGCAGCAACGAGCAGTACTTC.

This chain joins TRBV25-1 and TRBJ1-1; 10 nucleotides agree with TRBD1. The CDR3 is 14 residues long. Germline V CDR1 and CDR2: MGHDK, SYGVNS. The trim removed 6 bases at V and 5 bases at J, leaving 6 bases unmatched. The CDR3 loop reads CASRTDRGGTEAFF. Written as DNA, the CDR3 is TGTGCCAGCAGAACGGACAGGGGGGGGACTGAAGCTTTCTTT.

In DNA, the CDR3 is TGTGCCAGCAGCTTCTCGGGGAATACGCAGTATTTT. This translates into CASSFSGNTQYF. The chain couples TRBV5-6 to TRBJ2-3; D perhaps matches TRBD2 (5 bases). The ends were cut back, 2 bases at V and 7 bases at J, with 8 bases in the middle. There are 12 residues in the CDR3. Germline lookup yields CDR1 SGHDT and CDR2 YYEEEE.

The genes are TRBV25-1 and TRBJ1-6; D uncertain. CDR1 is MGHDK, CDR2 SYGVNS, per germline. V shed 0 bases and J shed 6 bases, with 3 bases lying between them. There are 13 residues in the CDR3. For the CDR3, the DNA is TGTGCCAGCAGTGAATACAGTAATTCACCCCTCCACTTT. The encoded protein is CASSEYSNSPLHF.

The chain recombines TRBV5-1 with TRBJ2-5, with 8 bases fitting TRBD2. CDR3 size: 14 residues. Germline trimming cut 2 bases from V and 5 bases from J; bases unmatched to any gene: 5. In germline, CDR1 is SGHRS, CDR2 YFSETQ. The CDR3 loop is CASSLGTSRETQYF. The CDR3 DNA sequence: TGCGCCAGCAGCTTAGGGACTAGTAGGGAGACCCAGTACTTC. The whole variable domain, remainder taken from reference TRBV5-1 and TRBJ2-5, is KAGVTQTPRYLIKTRGQQVTLSCSPISGHRSVSWYQQTPGQGLQFLFEYFSETQRNKGNFPGRFSGRQFSNSRSEMNVSTLELGDSALYLCASSLGTSRETQYFGPGTRLLVL.

This chain links TRBV6-1 with TRBJ2-7, with 8 positions matching TRBD2. The junction had 3 bases not matched to a gene; V was cut back by 2 bases and J by 0 bases. Germline lookup yields CDR1 MNHNS and CDR2 SASEGT. The length of the CDR3 is 15 residues. For the CDR3, the DNA is TGTGCCAGCAGTGAACCGGGGGGGTTCTCCTACGAGCAGTACTTC. This codes for CASSEPGGFSYEQYF.

The rearrangement uses TRBV27 and TRBJ2-1, with D possibly being TRBD2 (6 bases). Germline assignment: CDR1 MNHEY and CDR2 SMNVEV (reference sequence). This CDR3 spans 14 amino acids. Deletions cut 6 bases from V and 2 bases from J, with 11 bases between. The chain's CDR3 is CASRREIAYNEQFF. Written as DNA, the CDR3 is TGTGCCAGCAGACGGGAGATCGCCTACAATGAGCAGTTCTTC.

In the case of this clone: At the DNA level, this CDR3 is encoded by other sequences in the same sample as well. The rearrangement uses TRBV10-1 and TRBJ2-7; TRBD2 is a possible D gene (5 bases). CDR3 length: 13 residues. CDR1 is WNHNN and CDR2 is SYGVQD in the germline V gene (reference sequence). V was shortened by 8 bases and J by 1 base, with 12 bases between the two germline ends. Written as DNA, the CDR3 is TGCGCCAGCTCTCGGGATTCGTCCTACGAGCAGTACTTC. This codes for CASSRDSSYEQYF.

This sequence joins TRBV21-1 and TRBJ2-1; the table's D gene call, TRBD2, was not cross checked with the DNA. TRBV21-1 is a listed pseudogene. This CDR3 comprises 16 residues. The CDR3 reads CASSSMTSGRIDEQFF. For the CDR3, the DNA is TGTGCCAGCAGCAGTATGACTAGCGGGAGAATCGATGAGCAGTTCTTC.

This rearrangement joins TRBV19 to TRBJ1-1, with D perhaps matching TRBD1 (5 bases). Germline V CDR1 and CDR2: LNHDA, SQIVND (reference sequence). Trimming stripped 6 bases from V and 3 bases from J, with 11 bases between. The CDR3 length is 13 residues. The CDR3, as DNA: TGTGCCAGTAGCCAGGGTATGGACACTGAAGCTTTCTTT. Amino acids: CASSQGMDTEAFF. The full variable domain, rest sourced from reference TRBV19 and TRBJ1-1, is DGGITQSPKYLFRKEGQNVTLSCEQNLNHDAMYWYRQDPGQGLRLIYYSQIVNDFQKGDIAEGYSVSREKKESFPLTVTSAQKNPTAFYLCASSQGMDTEAFFGQGTRLTVV.

CDR3 protein: CASSRQAWEAFF. For the CDR3, the DNA is TGTGCCAGCAGTCGACAGGCATGGGAAGCTTTCTTT. The chain couples TRBV28 to TRBJ1-1, with D maybe TRBD1 (6 bases). The CDR3 runs to 12 residues. The germline V gene has CDR1 MDHEN and CDR2 SYDVKM. V was cut by 5 bases and J by 8 bases, with 12 bases left in between.

V and J are TRBV21-1 and TRBJ2-5; whether TRBD2, the table's D call, matches the DNA was not checked. TRBV21-1 is marked as a pseudogene. The CDR3 extends over 17 amino acids. The chain's CDR3 is CASSKFSAREGRETQYF. The CDR3 DNA sequence: TGTGCCAGCAGCAAGTTCTCCGCGCGGGAGGGCCGGGAGACCCAGTACTTC.

The chain links TRBV28 to TRBJ2-5; 7 nucleotides line up with TRBD2. The CDR3 is made up of 17 amino acids. V lost 2 bases and J lost 1; bases outside the gene matches: 10. Germline V gene data show CDR1 as MDHEN and CDR2 as SYDVKM. DNA of the CDR3: TGTGCCAGCAGTTTAGAGGGAGGGATAGCGCTCCAAGAGACCCAGTACTTC. Residues: CASSLEGGIALQETQYF.

The chain uses TRBV10-1 and TRBJ2-7; 8 bases map to TRBD1. The germline V gene has CDR1 WNHNN and CDR2 SYGVQD (reference sequence). The ends lost 8 bases at V and 6 bases at J; junction bases unmatched: 9. The CDR3 is 13 amino acids. The CDR3: CASQRQDRGEQYF. As DNA, the CDR3 is TGCGCCAGCCAACGGCAAGACAGGGGCGAGCAGTACTTC.

The chain is built from TRBV20-1 and TRBJ1-2; D unresolved. The CDR3 loop spans 10 amino acids. The V and J ends lost 6 bases and 8 bases respectively, with 10 bases between them. Germline V gene data show CDR1 as DFQATT and CDR2 as SNEGSKA (reference sequence). The CDR3 protein is CSAPSGGYTF. The CDR3, as DNA: TGCAGTGCCCCGAGCGGGGGCTACACCTTC.

The chain carries TRBV28 and TRBJ1-4, with 7 positions matching TRBD1. Looked up from germline, CDR1 is MDHEN and CDR2 is SYDVKM. J lost 3 bases, V lost 5 bases, and 9 bases had no gene match. The CDR3 spans 16 residues. CDR3 in amino acids: CASSQGGDRSNEKLFF. The CDR3 nucleotides are TGTGCCAGCAGTCAAGGGGGCGACAGATCTAATGAAAAACTGTTTTTT.

Written as DNA, the CDR3 is TGTGCCAGCAGCCGTAGCCCCTACGAGCAGTACTTC. Its protein product is CASSRSPYEQYF. The chain employs TRBV5-6 and TRBJ2-7; D is unclear. Germline CDR1 SGHDT, CDR2 YYEEEE. This CDR3 is 12 amino acids long. Trimming shortened V by 4 bases and J by 2 bases, and 7 bases separated the two germline ends.

The chain joins TRBV30 to TRBJ2-7; TRBD2 matches at 14 bases. The CDR3 spans 13 residues. The V gene's germline CDR1 is GTSNPN and CDR2 SVGIG (reference sequence). The V and J ends lost 5 bases and 4 bases, in that order; junction bases with no gene match: 1. The CDR3 nucleotides are TGTGCCTGGGGACTAGCGGGAGGTTACGAGCAGTACTTC. This gives the protein CAWGLAGGYEQYF.

The chain recombines TRBV5-1 with TRBJ1-4; no clear D. The germline CDR1 and CDR2 sequences are SGHRS and YFSETQ. Trimming took 0 bases from V and 4 from J, leaving 7 bases between them. The CDR3 spans 14 residues. The CDR3 loop is CASSLARGNEKLFF. In DNA form, the CDR3 reads TGCGCCAGCAGCTTGGCCCGGGGTAATGAAAAACTGTTTTTT.